This paragraph reports one TCR beta chain. These data are taken from a study of blood T cell repertoires in COVID-19. Study in general: COVID-19 samples from acute and convalescent phases originated in the United States, Italy and Spain. The cDNA or gDNA used as material had been derived from T cells, B-cell-depleted T cells, or PBMCs.

Method: immunoSEQ multiplex PCR; TCRdb's copy keeps in-frame clones and lacks some. The table records about 130,000 clones, 70% to 85% of them present only once. This CDR3 has 16 amino acids. CDR1 and CDR2 (germline): SEHNR, FQNEAQ (reference sequence). Trimming shortened V by 4 bases and J by 3 bases, and 18 bases separated the two germline ends. The sequenced sample was peripheral blood. This TCR came from an elderly woman with acute or convalescent COVID-19. This sequence joins TRBV7-9 and TRBJ2-5; maybe TRBD2 (6 bases). For the CDR3, the DNA is TGTGCCAGCAGCTCTATCAAAGAGGCGGGAAAAGAGACCCAGTACTTC. Translation: CASSSIKEAGKETQYF.